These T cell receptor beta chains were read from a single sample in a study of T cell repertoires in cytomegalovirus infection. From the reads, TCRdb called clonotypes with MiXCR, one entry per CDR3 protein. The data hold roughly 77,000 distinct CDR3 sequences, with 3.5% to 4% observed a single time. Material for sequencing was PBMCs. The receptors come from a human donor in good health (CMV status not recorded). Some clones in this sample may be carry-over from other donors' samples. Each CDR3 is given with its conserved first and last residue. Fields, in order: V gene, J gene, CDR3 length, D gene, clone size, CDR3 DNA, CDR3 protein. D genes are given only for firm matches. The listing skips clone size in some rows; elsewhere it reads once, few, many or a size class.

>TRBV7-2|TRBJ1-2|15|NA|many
TGTGCCAGCAGCTTACAGGGGAGTGGGTACTATGGCTACACCTTC
CASSLQGSGYYGYTF
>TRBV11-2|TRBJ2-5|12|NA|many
TGTGCCAGCAGCAGGGACGACGAGACCCAGTACTTC
CASSRDDETQYF
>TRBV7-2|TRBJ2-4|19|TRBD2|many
TGTGCCAGCAGCTTAAGACAGTTCGGGGGGGACGCCGCCAAAAACATTCAGTACTTC
CASSLRQFGGDAAKNIQYF
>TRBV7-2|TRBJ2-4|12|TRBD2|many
TGTGCCAGCAGCTCGGGGGGAGGCATTCAGTACTTC
CASSSGGGIQYF
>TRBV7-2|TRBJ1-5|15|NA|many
TGTGCCAGCAGCTTAGTACACGATAGCAATCAGCCCCAGCATTTT
CASSLVHDSNQPQHF
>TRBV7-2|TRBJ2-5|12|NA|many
TGTGCCAGAGAGCGGGACCAAGAGACCCAGTACTTC
CARERDQETQYF
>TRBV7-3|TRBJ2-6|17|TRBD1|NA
TGTGCCGGCAGCTTAAAGGGACAGAACTCTGGGGCCAACGTCCTGACTTTC
CAGSLKGQNSGANVLTF
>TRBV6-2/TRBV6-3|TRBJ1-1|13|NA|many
TGTGCCAGCAGTTACGCAGGGTGGACTGAAGCTTTCTTT
CASSYAGWTEAFF
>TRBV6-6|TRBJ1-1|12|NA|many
TGTGCCATGTTAACAGGGAAAGGGAAAGCTTTCTTT
CAMLTGKGKAFF
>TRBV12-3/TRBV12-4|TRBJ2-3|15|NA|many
TGTGCCAGCAGGCTCGGGGGCCGGGGCACAGATACGCAGTATTTT
CASRLGGRGTDTQYF
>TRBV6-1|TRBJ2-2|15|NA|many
TGTGCCAGCAGTCACGGACAGTCCAGCGGAGGGGAGCTGTTTTTT
CASSHGQSSGGELFF
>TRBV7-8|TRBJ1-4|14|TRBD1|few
TGTGCCAGCAGCCGGGACAGGGGGGTTGAAAAACTGTTTTTT
CASSRDRGVEKLFF
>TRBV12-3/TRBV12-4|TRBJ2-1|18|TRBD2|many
TGTGCCAGCAGAATAAAAAGGCTAGCGGGGAGCTCCTACAATGAGCAGTTCTTC
CASRIKRLAGSSYNEQFF
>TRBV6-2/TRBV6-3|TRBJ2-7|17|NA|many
TGTGCCAGCAGTTACTCACGCCAGGAAGGGCCGTACTACGAGCAGTACTTC
CASSYSRQEGPYYEQYF
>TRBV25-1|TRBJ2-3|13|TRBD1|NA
TGTGCCAGCAGTCGGGACAGGCCCAATACGCAGTATTTT
CASSRDRPNTQYF
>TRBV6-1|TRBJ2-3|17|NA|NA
TGTGCCAGCAGTGACCTGGGGGGACAAGGGAACACAGATACGCAGTATTTT
CASSDLGGQGNTDTQYF
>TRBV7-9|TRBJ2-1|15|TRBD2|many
TGTGCCAGCAGCGTAGGCGGGGGTAAGAGGGATGAGCAGTTCTTC
CASSVGGGKRDEQFF
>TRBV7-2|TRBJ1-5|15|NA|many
TGTGCCAGCAGCTTAGTTCGACAGCCCAATCAGCCCCAGCATTTT
CASSLVRQPNQPQHF
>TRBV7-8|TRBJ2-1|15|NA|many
TGTGCCAGCAGCTTAGTACGGGTCCCCTACAATGAGCAGTTCTTC
CASSLVRVPYNEQFF
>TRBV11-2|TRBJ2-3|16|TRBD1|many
TGTGCCAGCAGCCCGAGACAGGGAATGATAACAGATACGCAGTATTTT
CASSPRQGMITDTQYF
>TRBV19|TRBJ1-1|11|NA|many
TGTGCCAGTGATAATACGATTGAAGCTTTCTTT
CASDNTIEAFF
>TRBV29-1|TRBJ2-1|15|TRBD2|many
TGCAGCGTTGTTCGCCTAGCGGGAGCCTACAATGAGCAGTTCTTC
CSVVRLAGAYNEQFF
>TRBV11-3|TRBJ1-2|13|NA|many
TGTGCCAGCAGCTCCTCGGACGCCAATGGCTACACCTTC
CASSSSDANGYTF
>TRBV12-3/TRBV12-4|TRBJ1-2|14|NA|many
TGTGCCAGCAGTTTATCTGGGGGAGGCTATGGCTACACCTTC
CASSLSGGGYGYTF
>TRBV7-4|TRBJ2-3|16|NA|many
TGTGCCAGCAGCTTTGGGGGCCCGGGTCTTACAGATACGCAGTATTTT
CASSFGGPGLTDTQYF
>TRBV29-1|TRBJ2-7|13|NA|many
TGCAGCGCTAGCAGGGGGGTTCCCTACGAGCAGTACTTC
CSASRGVPYEQYF
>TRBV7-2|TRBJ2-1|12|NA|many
TGTGCCAGCAGCTCTAGCGTAAATGAGCAGTTCTTC
CASSSSVNEQFF
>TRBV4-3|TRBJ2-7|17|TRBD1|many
TGCGCCAGCAGCCAAGTTGGGACAGGAGGGTCCCCCTACGAGCAGTACTTC
CASSQVGTGGSPYEQYF
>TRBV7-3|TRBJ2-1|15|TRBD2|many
TGTGCCAGCAGCCCGACTAGCGGGAACTACAATGAGCAGTTCTTC
CASSPTSGNYNEQFF
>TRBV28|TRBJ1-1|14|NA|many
TGTGCCAGCAGTTTAGGGCGCGGGGACACTGAAGCTTTCTTT
CASSLGRGDTEAFF
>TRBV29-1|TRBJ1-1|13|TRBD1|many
TGCAGCGTGCTGGGACAGGGGTACACTGAAGCTTTCTTT
CSVLGQGYTEAFF
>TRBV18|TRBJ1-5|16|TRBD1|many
TGTGCCAGCTCACCGGGGACAGGCTATAGCAATCAGCCCCAGCATTTT
CASSPGTGYSNQPQHF
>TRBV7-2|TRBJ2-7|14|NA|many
TGTGCCAGCAGCGCGGGTAGAGGGCCTCGGGAGCAGTACTTC
CASSAGRGPREQYF
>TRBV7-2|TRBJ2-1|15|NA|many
TGTGCCAGCAGCTTAGAGTCAGGGGTGCGCGATGAGCAGTTCTTC
CASSLESGVRDEQFF
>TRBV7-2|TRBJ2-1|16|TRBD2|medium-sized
TGTGCCAGCAGCTTAGAAGGGACTAGCGGGGCTAGGGAGCAGTTCTTC
CASSLEGTSGAREQFF
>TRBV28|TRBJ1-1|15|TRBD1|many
TGTGCCAGCAGCCAGGCGGGACAGGGGGCTCCTGAAGCTTTCTTT
CASSQAGQGAPEAFF
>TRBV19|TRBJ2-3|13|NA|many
TGTGCCAGTTGTGGACTTCCACAAGATACGCAGTATTTT
CASCGLPQDTQYF
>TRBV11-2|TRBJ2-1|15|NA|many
TGTGCCAGCAGCTTAGTCGGGAAGACCTACAATGAGCAGTTCTTC
CASSLVGKTYNEQFF
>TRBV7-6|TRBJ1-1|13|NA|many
TGTGCCAGCAGCTTAGTCCAGAACACTGAAGCTTTCTTT
CASSLVQNTEAFF
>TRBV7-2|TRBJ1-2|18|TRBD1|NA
TGTGCCAGCAGCCCCTCTCCCCCGGACAGGGAACGGTTCTATGGCTACACCTTC
CASSPSPPDRERFYGYTF
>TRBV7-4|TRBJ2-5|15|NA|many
TGTGCCAGCAGCTGGGGAACAGGTAACCAAGAGACCCAGTACTTC
CASSWGTGNQETQYF
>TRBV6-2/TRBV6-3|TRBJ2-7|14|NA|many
TGTGCCAGCAGTAACGCCGAGGGTCGCCACGAGCAGTACTTC
CASSNAEGRHEQYF
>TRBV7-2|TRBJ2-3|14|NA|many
TGTGCCAGCAGACCAACAACCCTCACAGATACGCAGTATTTT
CASRPTTLTDTQYF
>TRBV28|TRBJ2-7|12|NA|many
TGTGCCAGCACAGGGTCCAGGTACGAGCAGTACTTC
CASTGSRYEQYF
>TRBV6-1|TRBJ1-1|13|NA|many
TGTGCCAGCAGCCAGAAAAGTAACACTGAAGCTTTCTTT
CASSQKSNTEAFF
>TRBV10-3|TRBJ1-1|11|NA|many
TGTGCCATCAGGGTAGACAGTGAAGCTTTCTTT
CAIRVDSEAFF
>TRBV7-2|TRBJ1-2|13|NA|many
TGTGCCAGCAGCTTTGGGGGGCAAGGAGGCTACACCTTC
CASSFGGQGGYTF
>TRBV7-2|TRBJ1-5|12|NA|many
TGTGCCAGCAGCTCCACCCCCGTACCCCAGCATTTT
CASSSTPVPQHF
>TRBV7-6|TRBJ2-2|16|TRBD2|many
TGTGCCAGCAGATCGCTAGCGGGAGCTGGCACCGGGGAGCTGTTTTTT
CASRSLAGAGTGELFF
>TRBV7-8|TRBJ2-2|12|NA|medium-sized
TGTGCCAGCCAGGGGCGGACCGGGGAGCTGTTTTTT
CASQGRTGELFF
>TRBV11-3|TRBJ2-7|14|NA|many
TGTGCCAGCAGCTTAGGCCCGATGAACTACGAGCAGTACTTC
CASSLGPMNYEQYF
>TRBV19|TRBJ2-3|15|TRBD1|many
TGTGCCAGTAGGACTCCCGGGACAGGCACAGATACGCAGTATTTT
CASRTPGTGTDTQYF